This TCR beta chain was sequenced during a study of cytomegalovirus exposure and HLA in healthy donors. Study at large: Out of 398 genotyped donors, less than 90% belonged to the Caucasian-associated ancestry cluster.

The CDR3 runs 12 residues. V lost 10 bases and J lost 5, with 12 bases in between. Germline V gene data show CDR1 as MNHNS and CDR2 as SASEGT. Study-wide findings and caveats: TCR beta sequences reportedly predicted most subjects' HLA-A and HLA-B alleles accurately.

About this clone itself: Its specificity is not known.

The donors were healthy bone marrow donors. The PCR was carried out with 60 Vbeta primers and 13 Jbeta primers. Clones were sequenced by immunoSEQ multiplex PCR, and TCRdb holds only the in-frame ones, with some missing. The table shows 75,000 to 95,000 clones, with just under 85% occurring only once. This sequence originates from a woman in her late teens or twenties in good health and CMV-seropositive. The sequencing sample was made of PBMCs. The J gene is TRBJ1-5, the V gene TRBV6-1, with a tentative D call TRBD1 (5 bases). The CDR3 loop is CATAPGYQPQHF. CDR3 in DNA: TGTGCCACCGCACCAGGGTATCAGCCCCAGCATTTT.